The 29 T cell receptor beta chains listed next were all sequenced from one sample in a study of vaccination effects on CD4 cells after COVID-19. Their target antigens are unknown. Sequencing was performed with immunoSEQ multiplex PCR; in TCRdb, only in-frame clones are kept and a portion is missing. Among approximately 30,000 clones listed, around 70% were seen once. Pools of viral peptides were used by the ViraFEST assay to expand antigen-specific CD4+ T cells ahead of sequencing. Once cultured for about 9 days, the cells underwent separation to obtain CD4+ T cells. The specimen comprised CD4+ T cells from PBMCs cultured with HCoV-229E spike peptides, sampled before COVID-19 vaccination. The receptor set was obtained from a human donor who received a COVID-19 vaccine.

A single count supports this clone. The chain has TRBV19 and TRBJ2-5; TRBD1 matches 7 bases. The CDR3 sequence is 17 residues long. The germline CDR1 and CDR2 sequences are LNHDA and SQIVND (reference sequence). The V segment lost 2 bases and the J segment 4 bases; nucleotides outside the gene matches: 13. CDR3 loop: CASSISRGRVGGETQYF. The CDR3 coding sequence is TGTGCCAGTAGTATATCAAGGGGGCGCGTCGGAGGAGAGACCCAGTACTTC. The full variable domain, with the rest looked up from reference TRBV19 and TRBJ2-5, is DGGITQSPKYLFRKEGQNVTLSCEQNLNHDAMYWYRQDPGQGLRLIYYSQIVNDFQKGDIAEGYSVSREKKESFPLTVTSAQKNPTAFYLCASSISRGRVGGETQYFGPGTRLLVL.

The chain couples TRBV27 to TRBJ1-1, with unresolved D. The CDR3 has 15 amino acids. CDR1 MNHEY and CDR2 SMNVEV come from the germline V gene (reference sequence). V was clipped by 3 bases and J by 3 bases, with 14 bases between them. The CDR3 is CASSFWNKRDTEAFF. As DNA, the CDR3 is TGTGCCAGCAGTTTTTGGAATAAGAGGGACACTGAAGCTTTCTTT.

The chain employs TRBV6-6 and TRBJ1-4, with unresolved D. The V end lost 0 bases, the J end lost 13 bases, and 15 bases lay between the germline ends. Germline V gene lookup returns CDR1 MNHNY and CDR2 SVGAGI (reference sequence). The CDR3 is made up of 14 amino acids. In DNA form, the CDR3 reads TGTGCCAGCAGTTACTCGGTTTTCCTTGAGGGACTGTTTTTT. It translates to CASSYSVFLEGLFF.

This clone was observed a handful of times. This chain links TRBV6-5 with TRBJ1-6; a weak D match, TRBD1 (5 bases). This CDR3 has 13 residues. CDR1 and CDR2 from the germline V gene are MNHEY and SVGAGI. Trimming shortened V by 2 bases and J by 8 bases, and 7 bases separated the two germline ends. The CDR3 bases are TGTGCCAGCAGTTACCGAGGGGATTCACCCCTCCACTTT. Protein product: CASSYRGDSPLHF.

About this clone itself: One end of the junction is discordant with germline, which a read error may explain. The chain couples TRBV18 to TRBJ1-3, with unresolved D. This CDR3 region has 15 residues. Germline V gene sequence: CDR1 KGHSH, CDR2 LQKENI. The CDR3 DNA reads TGTGCCAGCTCACCCCGTAAGGGTTCTGGAGACACCATATATTTT. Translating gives CASSPRKGSGDTIYF.

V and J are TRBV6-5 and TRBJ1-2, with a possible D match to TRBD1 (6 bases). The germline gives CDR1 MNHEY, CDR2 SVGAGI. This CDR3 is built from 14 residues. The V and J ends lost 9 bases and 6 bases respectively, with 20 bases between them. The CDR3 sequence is CASGTPTGLDGYTF. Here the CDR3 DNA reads TGTGCCAGTGGGACCCCGACAGGATTGGATGGCTACACCTTC.

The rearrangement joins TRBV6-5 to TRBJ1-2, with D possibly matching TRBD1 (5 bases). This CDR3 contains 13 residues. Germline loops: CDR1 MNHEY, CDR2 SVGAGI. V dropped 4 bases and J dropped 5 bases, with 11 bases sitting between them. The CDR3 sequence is CASSSPKGYGYTF. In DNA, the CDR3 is TGTGCCAGCAGTTCCCCAAAGGGGTATGGCTACACCTTC.

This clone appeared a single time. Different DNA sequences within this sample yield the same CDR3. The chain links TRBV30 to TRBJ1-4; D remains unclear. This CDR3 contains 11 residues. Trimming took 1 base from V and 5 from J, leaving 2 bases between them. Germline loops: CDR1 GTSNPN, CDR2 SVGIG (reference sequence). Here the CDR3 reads CAWSANEKLFF. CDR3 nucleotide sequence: TGTGCCTGGAGTGCAAATGAAAAACTGTTTTTT.

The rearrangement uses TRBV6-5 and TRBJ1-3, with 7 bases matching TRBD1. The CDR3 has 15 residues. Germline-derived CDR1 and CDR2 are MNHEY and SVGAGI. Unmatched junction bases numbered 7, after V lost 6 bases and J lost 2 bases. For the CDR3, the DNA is TGTGCCAGCAGGAGACAGGGAGGTACTGGAAACACCATATATTTT. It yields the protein CASRRQGGTGNTIYF.

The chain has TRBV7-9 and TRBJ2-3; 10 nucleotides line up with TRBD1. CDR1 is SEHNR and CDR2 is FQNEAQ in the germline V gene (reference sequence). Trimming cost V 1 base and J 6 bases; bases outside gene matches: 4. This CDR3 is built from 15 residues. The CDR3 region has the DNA TGTGCCAGCAGCTTAGGGGACAGGGGAATGGATACGCAGTATTTT. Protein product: CASSLGDRGMDTQYF.

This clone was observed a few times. CDR3 sequence reads: CSVSPLGSYNEQFF. The CDR3 bases are TGCAGCGTTTCCCCCCTTGGGTCCTACAATGAGCAGTTCTTC. V gene TRBV29-1 combines with J gene TRBJ2-1; D remains ambiguous. The CDR3 length is 14 residues. Germline assignment: CDR1 SQVTM and CDR2 ANQGSEA. Trimming left V 5 bases short and J 1 base short, with 12 bases between.

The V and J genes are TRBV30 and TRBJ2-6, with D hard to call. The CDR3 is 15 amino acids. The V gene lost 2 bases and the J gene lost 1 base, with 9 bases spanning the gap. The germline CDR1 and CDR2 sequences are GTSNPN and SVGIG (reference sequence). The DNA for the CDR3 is TGTGCCTGGAGTAGATGGGGATCTGGGGCCAACGTCCTGACTTTC. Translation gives CAWSRWGSGANVLTF.

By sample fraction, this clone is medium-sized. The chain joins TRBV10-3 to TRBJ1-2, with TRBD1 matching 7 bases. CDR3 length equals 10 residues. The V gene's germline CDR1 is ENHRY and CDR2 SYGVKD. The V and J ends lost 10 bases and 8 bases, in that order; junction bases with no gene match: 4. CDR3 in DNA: TGTGCCACCGGGACAGTCGGCTACACCTTC. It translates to CATGTVGYTF.

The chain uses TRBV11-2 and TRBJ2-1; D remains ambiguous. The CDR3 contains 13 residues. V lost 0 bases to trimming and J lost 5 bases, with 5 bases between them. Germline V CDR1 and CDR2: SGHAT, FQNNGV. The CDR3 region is CASSLDRNNEQFF. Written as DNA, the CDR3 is TGTGCCAGCAGCTTAGATAGAAACAATGAGCAGTTCTTC.

The CDR3 loop is CASQQGNNNEQFF. For the CDR3, the DNA is TGTGCCAGCCAACAGGGGAACAACAATGAGCAGTTCTTC. The chain joins TRBV11-2 to TRBJ2-1; 7 nucleotides align to TRBD1. Per the germline V gene, CDR1 is SGHAT and CDR2 is FQNNGV. The CDR3 sequence is 13 residues long. The J segment lost 5 bases and the V segment lost 8 bases, leaving 6 bases of the junction unmatched.

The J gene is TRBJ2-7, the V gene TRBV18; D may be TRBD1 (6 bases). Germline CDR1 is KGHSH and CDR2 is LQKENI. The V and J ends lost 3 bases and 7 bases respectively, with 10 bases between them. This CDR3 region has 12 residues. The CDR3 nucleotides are TGTGCCAGCTCACCGGACAGTAGGGAGCAGTACTTC. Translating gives CASSPDSREQYF.

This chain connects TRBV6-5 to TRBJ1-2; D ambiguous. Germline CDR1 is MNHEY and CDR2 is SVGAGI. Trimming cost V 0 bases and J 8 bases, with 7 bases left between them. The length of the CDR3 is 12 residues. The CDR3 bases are TGTGCCAGCAGTTACTCCGGGTTAGGCTACACCTTC. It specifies CASSYSGLGYTF.

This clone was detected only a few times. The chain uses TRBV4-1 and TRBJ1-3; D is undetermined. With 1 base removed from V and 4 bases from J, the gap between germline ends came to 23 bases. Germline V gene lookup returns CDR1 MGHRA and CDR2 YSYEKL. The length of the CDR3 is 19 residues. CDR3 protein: CASSQVGSPNLSSGNTIYF. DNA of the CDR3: TGCGCCAGCAGCCAAGTCGGAAGTCCGAATTTGTCCTCCGGAAACACCATATATTTT.

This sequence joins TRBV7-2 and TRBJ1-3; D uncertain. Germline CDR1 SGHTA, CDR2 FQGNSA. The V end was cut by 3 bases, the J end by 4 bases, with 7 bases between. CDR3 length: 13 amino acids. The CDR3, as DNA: TGTGCCAGCAGCTTTTTTTCCGGAAACACCATATATTTT. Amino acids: CASSFFSGNTIYF.

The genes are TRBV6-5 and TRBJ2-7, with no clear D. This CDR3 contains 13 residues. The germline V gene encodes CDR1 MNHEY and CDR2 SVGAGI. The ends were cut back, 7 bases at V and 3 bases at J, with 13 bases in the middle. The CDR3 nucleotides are TGTGCCAGCACCAACAGAGATAGCTACGAGCAGTACTTC. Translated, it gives CASTNRDSYEQYF.

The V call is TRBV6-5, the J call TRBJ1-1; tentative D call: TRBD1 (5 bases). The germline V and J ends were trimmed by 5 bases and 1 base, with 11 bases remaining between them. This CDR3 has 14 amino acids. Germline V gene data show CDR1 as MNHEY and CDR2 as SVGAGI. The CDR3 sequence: CASSPFGANTEAFF. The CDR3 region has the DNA TGTGCCAGCAGTCCTTTCGGGGCGAACACTGAAGCTTTCTTT.

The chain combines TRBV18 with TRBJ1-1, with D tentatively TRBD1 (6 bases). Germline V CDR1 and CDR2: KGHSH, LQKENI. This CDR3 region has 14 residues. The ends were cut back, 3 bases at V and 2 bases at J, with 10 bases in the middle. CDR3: CASSPWTENTEAFF. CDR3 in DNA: TGTGCCAGCTCACCTTGGACAGAAAACACTGAAGCTTTCTTT.

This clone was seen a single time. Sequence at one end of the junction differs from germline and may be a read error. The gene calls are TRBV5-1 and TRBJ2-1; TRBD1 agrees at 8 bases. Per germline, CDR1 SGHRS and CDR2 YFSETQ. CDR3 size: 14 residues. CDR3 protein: CASSLDRVPNEQFF. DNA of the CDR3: TGCGCCAGCAGTTTGGACAGGGTTCCCAATGAGCAGTTCTTC.

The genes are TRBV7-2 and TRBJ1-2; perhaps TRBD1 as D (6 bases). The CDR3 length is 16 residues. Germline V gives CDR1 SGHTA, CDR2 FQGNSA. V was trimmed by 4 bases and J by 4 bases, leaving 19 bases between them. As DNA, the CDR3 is TGTGCCAGCAGCTCCCGGGGGGGGGCCAGGGGCTATGGCTACACCTTC. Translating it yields CASSSRGGARGYGYTF.

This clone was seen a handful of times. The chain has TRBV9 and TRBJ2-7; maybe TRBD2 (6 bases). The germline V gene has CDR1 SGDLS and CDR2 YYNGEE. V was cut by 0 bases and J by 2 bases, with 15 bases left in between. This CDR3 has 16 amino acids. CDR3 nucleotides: TGTGCCAGCAGCGTAGGTGGGTCTAGCGTTACCTACGAGCAGTACTTC. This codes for CASSVGGSSVTYEQYF.

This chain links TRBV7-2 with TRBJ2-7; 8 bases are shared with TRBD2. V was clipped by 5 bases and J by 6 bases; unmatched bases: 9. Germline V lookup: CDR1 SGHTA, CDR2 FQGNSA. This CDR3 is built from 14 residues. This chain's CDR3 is CASSPQSGRSEQYF. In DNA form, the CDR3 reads TGTGCCAGCAGCCCGCAGAGCGGGAGAAGCGAGCAGTACTTC.

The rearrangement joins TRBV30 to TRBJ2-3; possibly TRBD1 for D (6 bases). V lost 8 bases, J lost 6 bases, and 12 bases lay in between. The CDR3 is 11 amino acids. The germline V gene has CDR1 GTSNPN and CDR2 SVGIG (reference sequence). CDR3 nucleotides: TGTGCCCGGGGTAGGGGGGATACGCAGTATTTT. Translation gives CARGRGDTQYF. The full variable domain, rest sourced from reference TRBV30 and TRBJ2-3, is SQTIHQWPATLVQPVGSPLSLECTVEGTSNPNLYWYRQAAGRGLQLLFYSVGIGQISSEVPQNLSASRPQDRQFILSSKKLLLSDSGFYLCARGRGDTQYFGPGTRLTVL.

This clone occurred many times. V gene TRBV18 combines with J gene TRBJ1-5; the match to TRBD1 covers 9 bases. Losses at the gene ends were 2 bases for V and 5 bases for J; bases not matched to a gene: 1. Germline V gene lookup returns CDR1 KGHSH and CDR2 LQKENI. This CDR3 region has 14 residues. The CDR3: CASSPTGGYQPQHF. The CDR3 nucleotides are TGTGCCAGCTCACCAACAGGGGGCTATCAGCCCCAGCATTTT.

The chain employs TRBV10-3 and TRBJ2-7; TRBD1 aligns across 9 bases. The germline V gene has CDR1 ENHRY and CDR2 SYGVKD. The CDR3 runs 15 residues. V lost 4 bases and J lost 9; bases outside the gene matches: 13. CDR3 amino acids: CAISGTSGQGSGQYF. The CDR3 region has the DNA TGTGCCATCAGTGGCACCTCGGGACAGGGCTCCGGGCAGTACTTC.